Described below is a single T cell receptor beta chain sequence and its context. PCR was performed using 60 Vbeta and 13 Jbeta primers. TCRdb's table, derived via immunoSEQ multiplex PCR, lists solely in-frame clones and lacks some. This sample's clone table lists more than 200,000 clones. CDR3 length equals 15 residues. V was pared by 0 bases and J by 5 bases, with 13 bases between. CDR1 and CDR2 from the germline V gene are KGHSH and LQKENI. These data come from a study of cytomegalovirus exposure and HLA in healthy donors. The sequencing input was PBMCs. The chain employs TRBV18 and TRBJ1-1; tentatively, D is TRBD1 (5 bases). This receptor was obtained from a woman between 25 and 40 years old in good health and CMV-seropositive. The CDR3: CASSPPGAGWTEAFF. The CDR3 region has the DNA TGTGCCAGCTCACCACCTGGGGCAGGTTGGACTGAAGCTTTCTTT.